This TCR beta chain was documented in a study of blood T cell repertoires in COVID-19. The CDR3 loop spans 13 amino acids. Germline loops: CDR1 SGHDN, CDR2 FVKESK. Trimming shortened V by 3 bases and J by 8 bases, and 10 bases separated the two germline ends. Original processing notes: Amplification from reference gene primers served as the basis for estimated nucleated cell counts. TCRdb keeps only in-frame clones here, not all; method: immunoSEQ multiplex PCR. V, J and clone size are those of that table, while D and trimming were read from the DNA. The sample has about 270,000 clones, approximately 92% seen once. In terms of age and location, participants ranged from roughly 18 to 100 years and lived in about two dozen US areas.

The TCR comes from a woman aged 18-29 years who had recovered from COVID-19. Sample: PBMCs or T cells enriched from blood (not recorded which). The V and J genes are TRBV14 and TRBJ2-2; no definite D call. The CDR3 sequence: CASSHNTLGELFF. CDR3 sequence (DNA): TGTGCCAGCAGCCACAATACACTAGGGGAGCTGTTTTTT.